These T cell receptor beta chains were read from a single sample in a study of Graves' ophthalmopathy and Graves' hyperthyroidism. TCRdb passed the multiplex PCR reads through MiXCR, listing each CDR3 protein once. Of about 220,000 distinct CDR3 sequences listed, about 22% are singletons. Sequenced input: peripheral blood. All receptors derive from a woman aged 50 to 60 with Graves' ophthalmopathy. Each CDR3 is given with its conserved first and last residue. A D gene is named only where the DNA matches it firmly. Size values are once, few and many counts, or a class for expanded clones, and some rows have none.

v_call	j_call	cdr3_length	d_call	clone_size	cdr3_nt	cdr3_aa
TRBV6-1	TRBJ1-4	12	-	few	TGTGCCAGCAGTCCTGCGATTAAAAAACTGTTTTTT	CASSPAIKKLFF
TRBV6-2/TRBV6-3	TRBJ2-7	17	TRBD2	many	TGTGCCAGCAGTTCTGGCCCCTCTGGCGGGAGGGCTTACGAGCAGTACTTC	CASSSGPSGGRAYEQYF
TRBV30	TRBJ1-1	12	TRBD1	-	TGTGCCTCCGACAGGGGCGCCCATGGGGCTTTCTTT	CASDRGAHGAFF
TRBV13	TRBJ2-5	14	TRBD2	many	TGTGCCAGCAGCTTAGTAGCGGGAGGCGAGACCCAGTACTTC	CASSLVAGGETQYF
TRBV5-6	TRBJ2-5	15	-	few	TGTGCCAGCAGCTTAGATCCGGTCCCTCAAGAGACCCAGTACTTC	CASSLDPVPQETQYF
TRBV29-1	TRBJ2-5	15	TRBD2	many	TGCAGCGTTCCAAGACTAGCGGGGCCCCAAGAGACCCAGTACTTC	CSVPRLAGPQETQYF
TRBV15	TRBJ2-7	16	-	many	TGTGCCACCAGCAGTGGTCGAGGGGTCTCTGTGGCGGAGCAGTACTTC	CATSSGRGVSVAEQYF
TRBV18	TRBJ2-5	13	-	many	TGTGCCAGCTCCGGCGGGCAGGTAGAGACCCAGTACTTC	CASSGGQVETQYF
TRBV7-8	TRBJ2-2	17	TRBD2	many	TGTGCCAGCAGCTATACCCTCGGACTAGCGGGCAACGGGGAGCTGTTTTTT	CASSYTLGLAGNGELFF
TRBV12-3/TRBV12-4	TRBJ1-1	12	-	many	TGTGCCAGCAGTGGGGTCTACACTGAAGCTTTCTTT	CASSGVYTEAFF
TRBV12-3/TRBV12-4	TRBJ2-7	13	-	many	TGTGCCAGCAGTCCTACAAACGGAGGCGAGCAGTACTTC	CASSPTNGGEQYF
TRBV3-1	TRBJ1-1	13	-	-	TGTGCCAGCAGCCAAGACAGGGGTGGTGAAGCTTTCTTT	CASSQDRGGEAFF
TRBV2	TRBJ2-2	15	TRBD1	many	TGTGCCAGCAGTGAACGGGACAGGGGGGCCGGGGAGCTGTTTTTT	CASSERDRGAGELFF
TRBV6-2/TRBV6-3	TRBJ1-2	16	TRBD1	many	TGTGCCAGCAGTCGGCTTACCTCCGACAGGGTACGAGGCTACACCTTC	CASSRLTSDRVRGYTF
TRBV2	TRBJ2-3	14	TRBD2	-	TGTGCCAGCAGTATCTTGCGGGAGACAGATACGCAGTATTTT	CASSILRETDTQYF
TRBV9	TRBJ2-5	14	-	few	TGTGCCAGCAGCGTAGGAGGGGCGCAGGAGACCCAGTACTTC	CASSVGGAQETQYF
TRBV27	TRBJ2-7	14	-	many	TGTGCCAGCAGCCCCGGACGTCCTCTCAACGAGCAGTACTTC	CASSPGRPLNEQYF
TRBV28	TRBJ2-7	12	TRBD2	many	TGTGCCAGCGGCGGGGGAGGCCACGAGCAGTACTTC	CASGGGGHEQYF
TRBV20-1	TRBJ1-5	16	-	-	TGCAGTGTTCAGAGAGGCGCGGGGGATAGCAATCAGCCCCAGCATTTT	CSVQRGAGDSNQPQHF
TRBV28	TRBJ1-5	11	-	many	TGTGCCAGCACTTCAATAGGGCCCCAGCATTTT	CASTSIGPQHF
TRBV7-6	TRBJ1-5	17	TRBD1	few	TGTGCCAGCAGCTTAGCACCCGGGACAGGGGGTGGTCAGCCCCAGCATTTT	CASSLAPGTGGGQPQHF
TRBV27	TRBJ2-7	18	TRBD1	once	TGTGCCAGCAGTCTAGGACAGGGGGGAGTGAGGCCCTCCTACGAGCAGTACTTC	CASSLGQGGVRPSYEQYF
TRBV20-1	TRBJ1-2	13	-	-	TGCAGTGCTAGAGAACGACTCCCTTATGGCTACACCTTC	CSARERLPYGYTF
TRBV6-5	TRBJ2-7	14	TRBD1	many	TGTGCCAGCAGTTACGTGGACAGGGGCTACGAGCAGTACTTC	CASSYVDRGYEQYF
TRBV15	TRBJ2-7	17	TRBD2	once	TGTGCCACCAGCAGAGACCCTGGACTAGCGGGAGCCTACGAGCAGTACTTC	CATSRDPGLAGAYEQYF
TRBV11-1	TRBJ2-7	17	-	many	TGTGCCAGCAGCTTCGACATCATGTGGGCTTTATTCTACGAGCAGTACTTC	CASSFDIMWALFYEQYF